A selection of T cell receptor beta chains follows, all from one sample in a study of T-cell reconstitution after alpha-beta-depleted transplantation in children. TCRdb re-called the PCR reads through MiXCR, storing one row per CDR3 protein. Of 700,000 or so distinct CDR3 sequences in the sample, about an eighth were seen once. Sample: PBMCs, taken before TCRalphabeta/CD19-depleted stem cell transplant. Receptors were obtained from a girl under 10 years old with congenital amegakaryocytic thrombocytopenia, due to receive a stem cell transplant. CDR3s include the opening cysteine and the closing phenylalanine or tryptophan. D genes are given only for firm matches. The size of a clone is reported for some rows only, either as once, few or many, or as a class for expanded clones.

D,length,size,V,J,CDR3,DNA
NA,14,few,TRBV5-1,TRBJ2-3,CASSTPRGTDTQYF,TGCGCCAGCAGCACCCCGCGGGGCACAGATACGCAGTATTTT
NA,15,many,TRBV5-1,TRBJ2-1,CASSSPGELNNEQFF,TGCGCCAGCAGCTCCCCCGGGGAGCTAAACAATGAGCAGTTCTTC
NA,15,NA,TRBV7-6,TRBJ2-3,CASSLAFSLTDTPYF,TGTGCCAGCAGCTTAGCGTTCTCGCTCACAGATACGCCGTATTTT
NA,15,NA,TRBV7-9,TRBJ1-2,CASSFTGVSNYGYTF,TGTGCCAGCAGCTTTACGGGAGTTTCCAATTATGGCTACACCTTC
NA,15,many,TRBV20-1,TRBJ2-1,CSARDPPSQSRAQFF,TGCAGTGCTAGAGATCCTCCCTCTCAATCCCGCGCCCAGTTCTTC
NA,13,NA,TRBV7-9,TRBJ2-2,CASSLTLAGDLFF,TGTGCCAGCAGCTTAACGTTAGCCGGGGATCTGTTTTTT
NA,12,many,TRBV20-1,TRBJ2-7,CSASRTLYEQYF,TGCAGTGCTAGCCGGACACTGTACGAGCAGTACTTC
NA,15,few,TRBV7-9,TRBJ2-3,CASSLRNLDTDTQYF,TGTGCCAGCAGCTTACGTAACTTGGACACAGATACGCAGTATTTT
TRBD2,18,many,TRBV5-1,TRBJ2-7,CASSPRSVAGGPTYEQYF,TGCGCCAGCAGCCCCCGTTCAGTTGCGGGAGGGCCCACCTACGAGCAGTACTTC
TRBD2,15,few,TRBV7-2,TRBJ2-1,CASGVWREAPNEQFF,TGTGCCAGCGGGGTTTGGCGGGAGGCCCCAAATGAGCAGTTCTTC
NA,16,many,TRBV7-8,TRBJ2-3,CASSPPWTPSTDTQYF,TGTGCCAGCAGCCCCCCTTGGACACCTAGCACAGATACGCAGTATTTT
TRBD2,16,NA,TRBV3-1,TRBJ2-7,CASSRPLAGYSYEQYF,TGTGCCAGCAGCCGGCCTCTAGCGGGGTATTCCTACGAGCAGTACTTC
NA,18,many,TRBV6-1,TRBJ2-2,CASSNAPGTGVNTGELFF,TGTGCCAGCTCTAACGCCCCGGGGACCGGGGTAAACACCGGGGAGCTGTTTTTT
TRBD1,16,NA,TRBV15,TRBJ2-7,CATSRVAETGDYEQYF,TGTGCCACCAGCAGAGTTGCCGAGACAGGGGATTACGAGCAGTACTTC
TRBD2,14,few,TRBV20-1,TRBJ2-1,CSANRDYPYNEQFF,TGCAGTGCTAATCGGGACTATCCTTACAATGAGCAGTTCTTC
NA,15,NA,TRBV2,TRBJ2-5,CASKYHRDRQETQYF,TGTGCCAGCAAATATCACAGGGATCGCCAAGAGACCCAGTACTTC
TRBD1,17,few,TRBV25-1,TRBJ1-2,CASSGFLPPDRGYGYTF,TGTGCCAGCAGTGGATTCCTGCCTCCGGACAGGGGCTATGGCTACACCTTC
TRBD1,14,NA,TRBV6-1,TRBJ1-4,CASSEDRVSEKLFF,TGTGCCAGCAGTGAGGACAGGGTCAGTGAAAAACTGTTTTTT
TRBD1,17,few,TRBV4-2,TRBJ1-2,CASSPSRGGGSNYGYTF,TGTGCCAGCAGCCCATCCCGAGGGGGCGGTTCAAACTATGGCTACACCTTC
TRBD2,14,many,TRBV12-3/TRBV12-4,TRBJ2-7,CASSLTSGSYEQYF,TGCGCCAGCAGCTTGACTAGCGGGAGCTACGAGCAGTACTTC
NA,13,NA,TRBV5-1,TRBJ2-7,CASSSEPNYEQYF,TGCGCCAGCAGCTCCGAACCGAACTACGAGCAGTACTTC
TRBD2,17,NA,TRBV20-1,TRBJ2-1,CSARVAGGPGAYNEQFF,TGCAGTGCTAGGGTAGCGGGAGGGCCGGGGGCCTACAATGAGCAGTTCTTC
TRBD2,17,NA,TRBV29-1,TRBJ2-7,CSVEVPPGTSGSYEQYF,TGCAGCGTTGAAGTCCCGCCCGGGACTAGCGGGAGCTACGAGCAGTACTTC
NA,14,few,TRBV12-3/TRBV12-4,TRBJ2-3,CASTSVGSTDTQYF,TGTGCCAGCACTTCAGTAGGGAGCACAGATACGCAGTATTTT
NA,15,few,TRBV5-1,TRBJ2-2,CASSLNTPRTGELFF,TGCGCCAGCAGCTTGAATACACCTAGGACCGGGGAGCTGTTTTTT
NA,15,few,TRBV5-1,TRBJ2-1,CASSLGRGQMDEQFF,TGCGCCAGCAGCTTGGGGAGGGGGCAAATGGATGAGCAGTTCTTC
NA,15,many,TRBV12-3/TRBV12-4,TRBJ2-1,CASSFDGGTYNEQFF,TGTGCCAGCAGTTTCGATGGCGGGACCTACAATGAGCAGTTCTTC
NA,14,NA,TRBV5-6,TRBJ2-5,CASSSGRGGETQYF,TGTGCCAGCAGCTCCGGGCGGGGAGGAGAGACCCAGTACTTC